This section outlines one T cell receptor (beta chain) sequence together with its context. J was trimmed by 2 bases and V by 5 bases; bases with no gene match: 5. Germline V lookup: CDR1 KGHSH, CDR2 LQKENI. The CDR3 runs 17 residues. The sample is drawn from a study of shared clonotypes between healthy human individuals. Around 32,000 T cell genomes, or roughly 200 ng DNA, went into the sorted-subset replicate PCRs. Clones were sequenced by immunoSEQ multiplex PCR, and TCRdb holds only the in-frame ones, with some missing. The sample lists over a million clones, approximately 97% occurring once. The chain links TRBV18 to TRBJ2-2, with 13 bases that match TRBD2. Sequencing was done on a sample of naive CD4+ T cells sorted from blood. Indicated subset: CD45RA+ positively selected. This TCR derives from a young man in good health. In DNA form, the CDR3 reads TGTGCCAGCTCATTGACTAGCGGGAGGCCAAACACCGGGGAGCTGTTTTTT. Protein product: CASSLTSGRPNTGELFF.